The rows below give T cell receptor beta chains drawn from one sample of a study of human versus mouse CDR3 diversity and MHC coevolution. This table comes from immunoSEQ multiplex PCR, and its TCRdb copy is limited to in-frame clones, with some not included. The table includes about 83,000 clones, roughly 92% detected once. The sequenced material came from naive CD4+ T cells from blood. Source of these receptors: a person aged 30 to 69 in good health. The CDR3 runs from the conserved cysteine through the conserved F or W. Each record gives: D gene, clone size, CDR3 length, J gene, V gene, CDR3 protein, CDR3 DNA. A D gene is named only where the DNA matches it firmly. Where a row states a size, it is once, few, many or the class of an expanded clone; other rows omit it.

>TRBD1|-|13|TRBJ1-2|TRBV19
CASRRDRIWGYTF
TGTGCCAGTAGAAGGGACAGGATATGGGGCTACACCTTC
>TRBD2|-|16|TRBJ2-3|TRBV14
CASSQRLAGVGDTQYF
TGTGCCAGCAGCCAACGACTAGCGGGAGTCGGAGATACGCAGTATTTT
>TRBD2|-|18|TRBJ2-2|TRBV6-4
CAIRKPRQNWEGTGELFF
TGTGCCATTAGGAAGCCCAGACAGAATTGGGAGGGAACCGGGGAGCTGTTTTTT
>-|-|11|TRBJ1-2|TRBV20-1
CSASRGYGYTF
TGCAGTGCTAGTAGGGGTTATGGCTACACCTTC
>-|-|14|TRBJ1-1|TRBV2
CASSEQGQNTEAFF
TGTGCCAGCAGTGAGCAGGGACAGAACACTGAAGCTTTCTTT
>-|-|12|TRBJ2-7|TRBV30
CAWSVLNVEQYF
TGTGCCTGGAGTGTACTTAACGTCGAGCAGTACTTC
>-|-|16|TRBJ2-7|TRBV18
CASSPFSLAYSYEQYF
TGTGCCAGCTCACCATTTTCCCTAGCCTACTCCTACGAGCAGTACTTC
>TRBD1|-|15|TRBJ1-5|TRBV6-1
CASSRDRDSNQPQHF
TGTGCCAGCAGCAGGGACAGGGATAGCAATCAGCCCCAGCATTTT
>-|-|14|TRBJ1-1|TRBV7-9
CASSSIQGNGEAFF
TGTGCCAGCAGTTCAATCCAGGGGAACGGGGAAGCTTTCTTT
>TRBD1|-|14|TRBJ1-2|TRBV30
CAWKTGGLNYGYTF
TGTGCCTGGAAAACAGGGGGCTTAAACTATGGCTACACCTTC
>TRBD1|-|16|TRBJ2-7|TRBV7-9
CASSPGSDRASYEQYF
TGTGCCAGCAGCCCAGGCTCCGACAGGGCCTCCTACGAGCAGTACTTC
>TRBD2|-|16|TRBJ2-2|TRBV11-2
CASRGLAGGPGGELFF
TGTGCCAGCAGGGGACTAGCGGGGGGGCCCGGCGGGGAGCTGTTTTTT
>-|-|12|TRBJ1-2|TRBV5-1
CASSLDRNGYTF
TGCGCCAGCAGCTTGGACAGAAATGGCTACACCTTC
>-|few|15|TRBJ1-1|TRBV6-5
CASSYSGTSNTEAFF
TGTGCCAGCAGTTACTCGGGCACTAGCAACACTGAAGCTTTCTTT
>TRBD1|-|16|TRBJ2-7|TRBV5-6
CASSVPFGQGRGEQYF
TGTGCCAGCAGCGTCCCTTTTGGACAGGGCCGAGGGGAGCAGTACTTC
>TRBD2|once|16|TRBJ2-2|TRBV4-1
CASSQGTSGIGGELFF
TGCGCCAGCAGCCAAGGGACTAGCGGGATTGGCGGGGAGCTGTTTTTT
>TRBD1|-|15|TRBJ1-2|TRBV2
CASSQDRVGNYGYTF
TGTGCCAGCAGCCAGGACAGGGTCGGCAACTATGGCTACACCTTC
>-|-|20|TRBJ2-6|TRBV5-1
CASSDLRTEYFSQRANVLTF
TGCGCCAGCAGCGACCTTCGGACTGAGTATTTTTCCCAGCGGGCCAACGTCCTGACTTTC
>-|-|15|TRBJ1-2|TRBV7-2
CASSLLQGSANGYTF
TGTGCCAGCAGCTTACTACAGGGCAGCGCGAATGGCTACACCTTC
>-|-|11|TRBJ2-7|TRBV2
CASTLLYEQYF
TGTGCCAGCACCCTACTCTACGAGCAGTACTTC
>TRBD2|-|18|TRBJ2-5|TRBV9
CASSVAPTGTSGQETQYF
TGTGCCAGCAGCGTAGCTCCGACCGGGACTAGCGGTCAAGAGACCCAGTACTTC
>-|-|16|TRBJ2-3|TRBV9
CASSSPRRGRTDTQYF
TGTGCCAGCAGCTCCCCCCGGCGGGGTCGGACAGATACGCAGTATTTT
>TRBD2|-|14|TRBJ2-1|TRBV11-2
CASSSMTSNNEQFF
TGTGCCAGCAGCTCAATGACTAGCAACAATGAGCAGTTCTTC
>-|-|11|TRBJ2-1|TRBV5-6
CASSLEAEQFF
TGTGCCAGCAGCTTGGAAGCTGAGCAGTTCTTC
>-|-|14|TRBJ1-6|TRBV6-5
CASSLRAANSPLHF
TGTGCCAGCAGTCTTCGAGCAGCGAATTCACCCCTCCACTTT
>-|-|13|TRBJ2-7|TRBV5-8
CASRWGHSYEQYF
TGTGCCAGCAGGTGGGGACATTCCTACGAGCAGTACTTC
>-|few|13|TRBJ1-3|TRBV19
CASSGDSGNTIYF
TGTGCCAGTAGCGGGGATTCTGGAAACACCATATATTTT
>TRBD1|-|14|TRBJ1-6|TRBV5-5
CASSSGDSFSPLHF
TGTGCCAGCAGCTCGGGGGACAGTTTTTCACCCCTCCACTTT
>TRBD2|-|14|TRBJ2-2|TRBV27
CASSLSLALGELFF
TGTGCCAGCAGTTTATCACTAGCGTTAGGGGAGCTGTTTTTT
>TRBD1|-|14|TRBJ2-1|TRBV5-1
CASSLGQGTSEQFF
TGCGCCAGCAGCTTGGGACAGGGAACTAGTGAGCAGTTCTTC
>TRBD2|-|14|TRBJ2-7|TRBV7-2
CASRPGGGSYEQYF
TGTGCCAGCAGGCCGGGGGGAGGGTCCTACGAGCAGTACTTC
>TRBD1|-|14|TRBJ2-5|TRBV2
CATSGGQGSKTQYF
TGTGCCACCTCGGGGGGACAGGGATCTAAGACCCAGTACTTC
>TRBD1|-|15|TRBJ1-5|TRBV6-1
CASSEGTGAGQPQHF
TGTGCCAGCAGTGAAGGGACAGGGGCTGGCCAGCCCCAGCATTTT
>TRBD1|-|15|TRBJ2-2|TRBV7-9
CASSLTGALTGELFF
TGTGCCAGCAGCCTGACAGGGGCACTCACCGGGGAGCTGTTTTTT
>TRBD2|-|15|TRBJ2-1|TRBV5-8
CASSLGLAEYNEQFF
TGTGCCAGCAGCTTGGGACTAGCGGAATACAATGAGCAGTTCTTC
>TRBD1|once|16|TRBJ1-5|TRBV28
CASSLWGTGGNQPQHF
TGTGCCAGCAGTTTATGGGGGACAGGGGGCAATCAGCCCCAGCATTTT
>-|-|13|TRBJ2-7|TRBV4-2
CASSHGLLSEQYF
TGTGCCAGCAGCCATGGACTCCTCTCCGAGCAGTACTTC